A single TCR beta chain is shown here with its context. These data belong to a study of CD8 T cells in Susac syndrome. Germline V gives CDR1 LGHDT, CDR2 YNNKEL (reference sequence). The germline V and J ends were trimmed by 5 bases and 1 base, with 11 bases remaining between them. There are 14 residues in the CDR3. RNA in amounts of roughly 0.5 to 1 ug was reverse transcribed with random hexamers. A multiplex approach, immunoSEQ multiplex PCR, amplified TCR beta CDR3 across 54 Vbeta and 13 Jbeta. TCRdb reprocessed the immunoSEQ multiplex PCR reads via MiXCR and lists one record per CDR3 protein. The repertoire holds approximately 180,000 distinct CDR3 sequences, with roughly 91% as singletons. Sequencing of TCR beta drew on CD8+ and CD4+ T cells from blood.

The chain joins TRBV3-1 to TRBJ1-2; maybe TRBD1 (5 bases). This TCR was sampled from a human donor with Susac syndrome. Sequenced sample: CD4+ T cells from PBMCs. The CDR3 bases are TGTGCCAGCAGCGCCCAGGGAATTAACTATGGCTACACCTTC. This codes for CASSAQGINYGYTF.